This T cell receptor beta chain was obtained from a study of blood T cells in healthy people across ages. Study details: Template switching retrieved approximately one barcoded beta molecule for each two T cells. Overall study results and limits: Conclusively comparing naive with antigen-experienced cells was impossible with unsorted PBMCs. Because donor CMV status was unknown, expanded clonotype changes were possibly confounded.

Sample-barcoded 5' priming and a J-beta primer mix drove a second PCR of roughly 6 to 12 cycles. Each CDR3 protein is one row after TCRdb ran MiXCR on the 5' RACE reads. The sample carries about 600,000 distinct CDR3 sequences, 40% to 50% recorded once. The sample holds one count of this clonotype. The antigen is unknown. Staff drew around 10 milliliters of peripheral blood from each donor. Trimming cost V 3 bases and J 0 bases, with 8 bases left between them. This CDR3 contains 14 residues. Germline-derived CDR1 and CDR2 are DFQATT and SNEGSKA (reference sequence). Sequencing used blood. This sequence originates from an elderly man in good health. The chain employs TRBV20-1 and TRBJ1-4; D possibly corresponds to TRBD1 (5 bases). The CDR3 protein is CSASGGPTNEKLFF. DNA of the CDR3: TGCAGTGCTAGTGGGGGACCAACTAATGAAAAACTGTTTTTT.